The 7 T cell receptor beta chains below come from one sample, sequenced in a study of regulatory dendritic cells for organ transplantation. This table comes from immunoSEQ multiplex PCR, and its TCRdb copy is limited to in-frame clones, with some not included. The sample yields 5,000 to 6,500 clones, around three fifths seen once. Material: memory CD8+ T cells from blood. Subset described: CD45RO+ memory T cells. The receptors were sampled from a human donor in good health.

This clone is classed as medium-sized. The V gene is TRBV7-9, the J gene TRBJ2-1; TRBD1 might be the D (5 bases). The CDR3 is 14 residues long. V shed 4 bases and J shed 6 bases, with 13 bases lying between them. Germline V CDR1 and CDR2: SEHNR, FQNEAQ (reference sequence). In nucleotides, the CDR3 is TGTGCCAGCAGCTCCCCAGGGATTCCCAATGAGCAGTTCTTC. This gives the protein CASSSPGIPNEQFF.

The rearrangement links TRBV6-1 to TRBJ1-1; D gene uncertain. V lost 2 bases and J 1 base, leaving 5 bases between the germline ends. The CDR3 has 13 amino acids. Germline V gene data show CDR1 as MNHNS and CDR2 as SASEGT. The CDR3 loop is CASSERGNTEAFF. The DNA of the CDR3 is TGTGCCAGCAGTGAAAGAGGGAACACTGAAGCTTTCTTT.

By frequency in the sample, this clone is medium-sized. CDR3 loop: CASSPGHKNIQYF. The CDR3 region has the DNA TGCGCCAGCAGCCCCGGACACAAAAACATTCAGTACTTC. The V and J genes are TRBV4-3 and TRBJ2-4; the D gene is possibly TRBD1 (5 bases). The CDR3 extends over 13 amino acids. Trimming took off 4 bases at V and 3 bases at J, with 7 bases between the two ends. Germline V gene lookup returns CDR1 LGHNA and CDR2 YSLEER.

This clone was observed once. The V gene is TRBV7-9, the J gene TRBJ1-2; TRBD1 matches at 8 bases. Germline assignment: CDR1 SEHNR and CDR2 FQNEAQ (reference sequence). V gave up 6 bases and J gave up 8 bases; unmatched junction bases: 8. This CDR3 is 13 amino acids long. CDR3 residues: CASSYTTGAGYTF. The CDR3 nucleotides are TGTGCCAGCAGTTATACGACAGGGGCCGGCTACACCTTC. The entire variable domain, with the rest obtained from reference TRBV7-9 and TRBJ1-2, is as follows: DTGVSQNPRHKITKRGQNVTFRCDPISEHNRLYWYRQTLGQGPEFLTYFQNEAQLEKSRLLSDRFSAERPKGSFSTLEIQRTEQGDSAMYLCASSYTTGAGYTFGSGTRLTVV.

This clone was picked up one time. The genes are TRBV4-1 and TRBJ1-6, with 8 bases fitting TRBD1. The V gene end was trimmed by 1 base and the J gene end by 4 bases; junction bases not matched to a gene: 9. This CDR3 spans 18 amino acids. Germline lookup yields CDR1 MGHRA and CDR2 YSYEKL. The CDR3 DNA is TGCGCCAGCAGCCAAGGGACAGGGAGCTTGGGGTATAATTCACCCCTCCACTTT. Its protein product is CASSQGTGSLGYNSPLHF.

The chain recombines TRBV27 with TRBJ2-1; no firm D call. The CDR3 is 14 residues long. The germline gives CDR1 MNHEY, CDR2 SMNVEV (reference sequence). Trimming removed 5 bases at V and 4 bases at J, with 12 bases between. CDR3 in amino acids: CASSLITGYNEQFF. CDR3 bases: TGTGCCAGCAGTCTTATCACTGGTTACAATGAGCAGTTCTTC.

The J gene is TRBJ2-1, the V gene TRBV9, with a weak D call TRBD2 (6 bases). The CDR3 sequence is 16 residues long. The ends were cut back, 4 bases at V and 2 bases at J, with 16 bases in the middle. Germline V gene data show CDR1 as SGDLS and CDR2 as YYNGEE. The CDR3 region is CASSPNIAVAYNEQFF. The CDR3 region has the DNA TGTGCCAGCAGCCCCAACATAGCGGTAGCCTACAATGAGCAGTTCTTC. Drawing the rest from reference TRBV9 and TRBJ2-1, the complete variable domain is DSGVTQTPKHLITATGQRVTLRCSPRSGDLSVYWYQQSLDQGLQFLIQYYNGEERAKGNILERFSAQQFPDLHSELNLSSLELGDSALYFCASSPNIAVAYNEQFFGPGTRLTVL.